The T cell receptor (beta chain) under discussion was sequenced for a study of control samples from healthy donors and cancer patients. Clones were read by immunoSEQ multiplex PCR, and TCRdb kept only the in-frame ones, dropping some. The data show fewer than 60,000 clones, with 85% to 95% seen just once and approximately 2.4% held by the top ten. Looked up from germline, CDR1 is KGHDR and CDR2 is SFDVKD. V lost 2 bases and J 0 bases, leaving 13 bases between the germline ends. The CDR3 spans 16 residues. Sequencing was performed on blood. This rearrangement joins TRBV24-1 to TRBJ2-7; TRBD2 might be the D (6 bases). The clonotype originates from a man younger than 40 in good health. CDR3 coding DNA: TGTGCCACCAGTGATTCGCGGGACGGAGGCTCCTACGAGCAGTACTTC. Translating it yields CATSDSRDGGSYEQYF.